This T cell receptor (beta chain) was captured by sequencing in a study of shared clonotypes between healthy human individuals. About this clone itself: Its target is not known.

CDR3 size: 15 residues. Germline assignment: CDR1 SGHTA and CDR2 FQGNSA. With V trimmed by 4 bases and J by 6 bases, 8 bases remained unmatched. Findings of the study overall: Clonotypes shared by all four sorted-subset donors had higher generation probabilities than non-shared clonotypes.

Splitting of each subset's genomic DNA was done evenly across several immunoSEQ plates. When replicate PCRs were run on sorted subsets, they used 200 to 250 ng DNA, 28,000 or so T cell genomes. The data were produced by immunoSEQ multiplex PCR, yet TCRdb's version contains in-frame clones alone and is incomplete. The sample yields 600,000 to 750,000 clones, about two thirds seen once. The sequencing input was memory CD4+ T cells sorted from blood. Regarding subset: CD45RA-negative fraction. The sequence came from a woman aged 25 to 39 in good health. The chain uses TRBV7-2 and TRBJ2-7; 11 bases are shared with TRBD2. The CDR3: CASSSLAGGRGEQYF. The CDR3 bases are TGTGCCAGCAGCTCTCTAGCGGGAGGCAGGGGCGAGCAGTACTTC.